This T cell receptor beta chain appears in the sequencing data of a study of a mutant IDH1 vaccine in newly diagnosed glioma. Looking at the study overall: V12 corresponded to week 35 and V13 to week 47.

To note about this clone: Its antigen is unknown.

The time point denotes: week 47, end of study. Vaccine doses each comprised 300 ug of mutant IDH1 20-mer peptide, with topical imiquimod. Donor diagnoses consisted of new WHO grade 3 or 4 IDH1-mutant, ATRX-lost astrocytomas. The CDR3 covers 16 residues. The germline V gene has CDR1 SEHNR and CDR2 FQNEAQ (reference sequence). The V segment lost 2 bases and the J segment 4 bases; nucleotides outside the gene matches: 7. TCRdb keeps only in-frame clones here, not all; method: immunoSEQ multiplex PCR. The sample shows fewer than 95,000 clones, 81% of them seen only once. Here the sequenced sample was PBMCs, taken from a glioma patient whose treatment included an IDH1 peptide vaccine. The gene calls are TRBV7-9 and TRBJ2-1, with 8 bases identical to TRBD1. The sequence came from a man aged 40-49 years with glioma. CDR3 in DNA: TGTGCCAGCAGCTTACCCGGGACAGGAAATTACAATGAGCAGTTCTTC. It yields the protein CASSLPGTGNYNEQFF.